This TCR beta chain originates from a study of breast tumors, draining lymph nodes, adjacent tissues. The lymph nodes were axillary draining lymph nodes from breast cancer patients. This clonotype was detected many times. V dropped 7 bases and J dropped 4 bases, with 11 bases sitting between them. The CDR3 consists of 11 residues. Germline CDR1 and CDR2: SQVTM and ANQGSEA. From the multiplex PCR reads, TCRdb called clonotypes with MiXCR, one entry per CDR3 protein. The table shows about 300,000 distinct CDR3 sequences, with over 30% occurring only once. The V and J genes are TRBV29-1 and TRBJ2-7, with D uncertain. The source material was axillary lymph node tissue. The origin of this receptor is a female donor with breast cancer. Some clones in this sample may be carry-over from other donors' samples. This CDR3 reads CSAAKGYEQYF. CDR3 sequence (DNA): TGCAGCGCTGCTAAGGGTTACGAGCAGTACTTC.